The present T cell receptor (beta chain) was sequenced within a study of blood T cell repertoires in COVID-19 (dated by TCRdb to 2018 to 2020). Background for the entire study: Samples from collaborators originated in the United States, Italy and Spain and spanned both the acute and convalescent phases of COVID-19. The prospective study material was composed of cDNA or gDNA derived from T cells, B-cell-depleted T cells, or PBMCs. Deeply sampled blood TCRbeta repertoires from subjects exposed to, actively infected with, or recovered from COVID-19 were included in the dataset. The repertoires were released in a freely available public database meant as a resource for research on the immune response to SARS-CoV-2. Samples came from the ongoing ImmuneRACE study (first 160 participants) plus 1,254 subjects from 6 global collaborators. Nearly every sample came with metadata listing a de-identified subject ID, COVID-19 status, age in years and sex. Where HLA class I and class II types were available, the types were taken from metadata supplied by the sample provider, not from assay-based typing.

The immunoSEQ Assay, a bias-controlled multiplex PCR, was used to amplify TCRbeta CDR3 regions from genomic DNA. In the authors' own workflow: Nucleated cell counts per sample were estimated from amplification of reference gene primers within the assay. To quantify the absolute abundance of each unique TCRbeta CDR3 rearrangement, sequence reads were collapsed and filtered. For each sample, productive Simpson clonality was calculated as the square root of Simpson's diversity index over productive rearrangements. The clones in this table, taken by TCRdb from immuneACCESS, are in-frame only. Not every clone is retained; where verified, under half of the shortfall comes from an unresolved V gene, and the cause of the rest is unknown. For V, J and clone size, that table is used; D and trimming come from the DNA. This sample comprises around 170,000 clones, around 83% of them detected only once. Jointly, the top ten make up 1.5% of the sample.

Turning to this clone: The clone's antigen remains unknown. The input lacks base qualities; no much larger clone sits a single base away.

The germline V gene yields SGHAT for CDR1 and FQNNGV for CDR2. Trimming removed 4 bases from V and 7 bases from J, leaving 14 bases between the germline ends. The CDR3 numbers 14 residues from cysteine through phenylalanine. Only CDR3 DNA remains: 42 bases, in frame from the first base. What the authors observed across the whole study: The quantity of clinical and demographic metadata differed by source and by participant and was supplied without curation.

Each collaborating institution followed its own protocols to collect whole blood in K2EDTA tubes. For TCRbeta analysis, collaborator samples were shipped as frozen whole blood, as isolated PBMCs, or as DNA extracted from either sample type. Sequenced input: peripheral blood. The chain links TRBV11-2 with TRBJ2-1; matching of 6 bases hints at TRBD1 as the D gene. The clonotype originates from a human donor in a cohort sampled during active COVID-19. The DNA sequence is TGTGCCAGCAGCTCCCTCAGGGGCGGGAATGAGCAGTTCTTC. Its product reads: CASSSLRGGNEQFF. The reference TRBV11-2 and TRBJ2-1 proteins fill in what lies around the CDR3, so the full variable domain reads EAGVAQSPRYKIIEKRQSVAFWCNPISGHATLYWYQQILGQGPKLLIQFQNNGVVDDSQLPKDRFSAERLKGVDSTLKIQPAKLEDSAVYLCASSSLRGGNEQFFGPGTRLTVL.